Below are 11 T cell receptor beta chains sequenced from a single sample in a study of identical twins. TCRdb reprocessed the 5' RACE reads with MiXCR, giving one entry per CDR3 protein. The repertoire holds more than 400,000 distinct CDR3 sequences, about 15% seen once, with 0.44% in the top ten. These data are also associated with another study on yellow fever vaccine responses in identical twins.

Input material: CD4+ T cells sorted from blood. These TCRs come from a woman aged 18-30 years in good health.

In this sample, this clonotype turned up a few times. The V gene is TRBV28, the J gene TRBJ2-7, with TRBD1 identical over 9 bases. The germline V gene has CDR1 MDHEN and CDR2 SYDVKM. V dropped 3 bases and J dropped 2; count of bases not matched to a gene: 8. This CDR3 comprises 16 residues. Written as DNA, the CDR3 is TGTGCCAGCAGTTTTGTGGGACAGGGACATACCTACGAGCAGTACTTC. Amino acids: CASSFVGQGHTYEQYF.

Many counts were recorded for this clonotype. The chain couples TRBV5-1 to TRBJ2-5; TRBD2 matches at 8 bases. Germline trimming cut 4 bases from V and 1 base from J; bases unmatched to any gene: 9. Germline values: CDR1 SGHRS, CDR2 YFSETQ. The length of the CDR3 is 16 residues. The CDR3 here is CASSPTTSAPQETQYF. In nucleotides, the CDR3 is TGCGCCAGCAGCCCTACGACTAGCGCCCCCCAAGAGACCCAGTACTTC.

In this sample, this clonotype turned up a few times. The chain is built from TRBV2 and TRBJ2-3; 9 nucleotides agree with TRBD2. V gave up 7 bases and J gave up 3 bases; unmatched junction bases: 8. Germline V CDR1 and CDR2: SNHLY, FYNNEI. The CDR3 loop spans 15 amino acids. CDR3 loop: CASTLAGTYTDTQYF. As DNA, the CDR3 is TGTGCCAGCACTCTAGCGGGAACGTATACAGATACGCAGTATTTT. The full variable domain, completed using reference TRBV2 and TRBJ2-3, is EPEVTQTPSHQVTQMGQEVILRCVPISNHLYFYWYRQILGQKVEFLVSFYNNEISEKSEIFDDQFSVERPDGSNFTLKIRSTKLEDSAMYFCASTLAGTYTDTQYFGPGTRLTVL.

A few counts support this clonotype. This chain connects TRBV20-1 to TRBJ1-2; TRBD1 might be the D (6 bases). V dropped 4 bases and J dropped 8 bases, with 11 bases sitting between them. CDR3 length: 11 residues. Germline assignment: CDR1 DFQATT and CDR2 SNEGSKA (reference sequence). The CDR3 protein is CSAMAGGGYTF. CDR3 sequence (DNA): TGCAGTGCTATGGCTGGGGGCGGCTACACCTTC.

Written as DNA, the CDR3 is TGTGCCAGCACGCCGAAGCCCAGATCCGATTCTAGCACAGATACGCAGTATTTT. Residues: CASTPKPRSDSSTDTQYF. V is TRBV21-1 and J is TRBJ2-3. TRBV21-1 represents a pseudogene. CDR3 length: 18 residues.

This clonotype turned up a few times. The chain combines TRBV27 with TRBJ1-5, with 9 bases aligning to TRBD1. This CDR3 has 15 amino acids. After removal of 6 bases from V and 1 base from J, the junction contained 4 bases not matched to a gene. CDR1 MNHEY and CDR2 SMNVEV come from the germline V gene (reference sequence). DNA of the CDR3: TGTGCCAGCAGCGGTGGGACAGGGAGCAATCAGCCCCAGCATTTT. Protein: CASSGGTGSNQPQHF.

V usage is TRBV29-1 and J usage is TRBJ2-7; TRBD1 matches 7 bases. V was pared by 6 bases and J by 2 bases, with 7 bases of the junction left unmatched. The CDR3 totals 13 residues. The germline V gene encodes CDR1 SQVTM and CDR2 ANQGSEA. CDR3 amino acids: CSVARDRTYEQYF. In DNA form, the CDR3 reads TGCAGCGTAGCTAGGGACAGAACCTACGAGCAGTACTTC.

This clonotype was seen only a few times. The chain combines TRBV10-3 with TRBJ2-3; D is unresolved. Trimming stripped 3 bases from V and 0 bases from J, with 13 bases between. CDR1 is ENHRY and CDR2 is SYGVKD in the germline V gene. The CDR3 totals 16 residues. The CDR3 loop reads CAISDAAYGSTDTQYF. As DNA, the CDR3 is TGTGCCATCAGTGATGCGGCGTACGGTAGCACAGATACGCAGTATTTT.

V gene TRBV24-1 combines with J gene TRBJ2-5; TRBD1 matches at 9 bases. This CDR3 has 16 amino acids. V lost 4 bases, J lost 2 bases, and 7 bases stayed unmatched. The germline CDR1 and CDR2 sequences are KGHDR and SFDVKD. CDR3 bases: TGTGCCACCAGTGAGGGCGGGACAGGGCCTCAAGAGACCCAGTACTTC. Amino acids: CATSEGGTGPQETQYF.

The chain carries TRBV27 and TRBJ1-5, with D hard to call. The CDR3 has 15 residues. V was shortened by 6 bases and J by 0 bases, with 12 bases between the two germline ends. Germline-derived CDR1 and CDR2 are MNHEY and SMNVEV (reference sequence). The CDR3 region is CASRNRWGSNQPQHF. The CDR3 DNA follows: TGTGCCAGCAGAAACCGCTGGGGTAGCAATCAGCCCCAGCATTTT.

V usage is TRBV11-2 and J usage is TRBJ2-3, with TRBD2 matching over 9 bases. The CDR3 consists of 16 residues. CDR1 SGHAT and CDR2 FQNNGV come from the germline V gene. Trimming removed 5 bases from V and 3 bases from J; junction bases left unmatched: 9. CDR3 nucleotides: TGTGCCAGCAGCCCTACGGCGGGAGGGCGGACAGATACGCAGTATTTT. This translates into CASSPTAGGRTDTQYF.